A selection of T cell receptor beta chains follows, all from one sample in a study of T cell responses to AZD1222 COVID-19 vaccine. Some clones are missing from TCRdb's copy, which holds only in-frame ones; the method was immunoSEQ multiplex PCR. The sample lists roughly 200,000 clones; approximately 94% were seen once. The specimen comprised peripheral blood, sampled 28 days after the second dose of the MenACWY control vaccine. The receptors stem from an adult who received the MenACWY meningococcal vaccine as a control. The CDR3 runs from the conserved cysteine through the conserved F or W. A D gene is named only where the DNA matches it firmly. Size values are once, few and many counts, or a class for expanded clones, and some rows have none.

j_call,d_call,v_call,clone_size,cdr3_aa,cdr3_nt
TRBJ2-6,TRBD1,TRBV4-1,.,CASSQSGQGAGANVLTF,TGCGCCAGCAGCCAATCGGGACAGGGGGCCGGGGCCAACGTCCTGACTTTC
TRBJ2-1,.,TRBV5-6,.,CASSLGGSEQFF,TGTGCCAGCAGCCTGGGTGGGAGTGAGCAGTTCTTC
TRBJ2-5,TRBD2,TRBV10-3,.,CAIRTGTSGSVAETQYF,TGTGCCATCAGGACCGGGACTAGCGGGAGTGTAGCGGAGACCCAGTACTTC
TRBJ1-1,.,TRBV27,.,CASSLHGNTEAFF,TGTGCCAGCAGTTTACACGGTAACACTGAAGCTTTCTTT
TRBJ2-3,.,TRBV19,.,CARPGRNTDTQYF,TGTGCCAGACCGGGACGAAATACAGATACGCAGTATTTT
TRBJ2-2,.,TRBV5-1,.,CASNKGMVDAGELFF,TGCGCCAGCAACAAGGGCATGGTAGACGCCGGGGAGCTGTTTTTT
TRBJ1-4,.,TRBV5-1,.,CASSLDQGGKLFF,TGCGCCAGCAGCTTGGACCAGGGCGGAAAACTGTTTTTT
TRBJ1-2,.,TRBV19,.,CASRPTGTTYGYTF,TGTGCCAGTAGACCGACCGGGACCACCTATGGCTACACCTTC
TRBJ1-2,.,TRBV20-1,.,CSASHRDGYTF,TGCAGTGCTAGTCACCGGGATGGCTACACCTTC
TRBJ2-3,TRBD1,TRBV11-2,.,CASSLVRDRASDTQYF,TGTGCCAGCAGCTTAGTTAGGGACAGGGCGTCAGATACGCAGTATTTT
TRBJ1-3,.,TRBV6-5,.,CASSSFGSGNTIYF,TGTGCCAGCAGTTCTTTCGGCTCTGGAAACACCATATATTTT
TRBJ1-1,.,TRBV19,.,CASTNPRGGERTEAFF,TGTGCCAGTACCAATCCCCGGGGGGGGGAGAGGACTGAAGCTTTCTTT
TRBJ2-1,.,TRBV6-1,once,CASSEGTLYNEQFF,TGTGCCAGCAGTGAAGGGACACTTTACAATGAGCAGTTCTTC
TRBJ2-2,TRBD2,TRBV5-6,.,CASSHTLLAGEGGELFF,TGTGCCAGCAGCCACACCCTACTAGCGGGAGAGGGCGGGGAGCTGTTTTTT
TRBJ1-6,TRBD1,TRBV6-5,.,CASSYYPRGNNSPLHF,TGTGCCAGCAGTTACTACCCCAGGGGGAACAATTCACCCCTCCACTTT
TRBJ2-5,.,TRBV7-3,.,CASSLNSDQETQYF,TGTGCCAGCAGCTTAAATTCCGACCAAGAGACCCAGTACTTC
TRBJ2-7,.,TRBV3-1/TRBV3-2,.,CASSQGGARGEQYF,TGTGCCAGCAGCCAAGGGGGAGCTAGGGGCGAGCAGTACTTC
TRBJ2-3,TRBD2,TRBV7-3,once,CASSFTGSGGTDTQYF,TGTGCCAGCAGTTTTACAGGCAGCGGGGGCACAGATACGCAGTATTTT
TRBJ1-3,.,TRBV4-3,.,CASSQERSSGNTIYF,TGCGCCAGCAGCCAAGAAAGAAGCTCTGGAAACACCATATATTTT
TRBJ2-7,TRBD1,TRBV5-1,.,CASSLTGTDSYEQYF,TGCGCCAGCAGCCTGACCGGGACAGACTCCTACGAGCAGTACTTC
TRBJ1-5,.,TRBV19,.,CASRRTKTQPQHF,TGTGCCAGTAGGAGAACCAAGACTCAGCCCCAGCATTTT
TRBJ1-2,.,TRBV6-5,.,CASSYSSGGYGYTF,TGTGCCAGCAGTTACTCGTCAGGAGGGTATGGCTACACCTTC
TRBJ2-5,.,TRBV5-6,.,CASSLEQETQYF,TGTGCCAGCAGCCTGGAACAAGAGACCCAGTACTTC
TRBJ2-2,.,TRBV7-3,.,CASSSGGTWNTGELFF,TGTGCCAGCAGCTCTGGAGGGACTTGGAACACCGGGGAGCTGTTTTTT
TRBJ1-1,.,TRBV11-2,.,CASSLVEQTTAGYTEAFF,TGTGCCAGCAGCTTAGTTGAACAAACTACCGCAGGGTACACTGAAGCTTTCTTT
TRBJ1-5,.,TRBV12-5,.,CASGLVLGRQPQHF,TGTGCTAGTGGTTTGGTATTAGGGAGGCAGCCCCAGCATTTT
TRBJ2-7,TRBD1,TRBV28,once,CASSFPQKGQGKKEQYF,TGTGCCAGCAGTTTCCCCCAAAAGGGACAGGGAAAGAAGGAGCAGTACTTC
TRBJ2-1,.,TRBV14,.,CASSQDNYRNEQFF,TGTGCCAGCAGCCAAGATAACTATCGCAATGAGCAGTTCTTC
TRBJ2-1,.,TRBV11-1,few,CASSFLRLNEQFF,TGTGCCAGCAGCTTCCTACGTCTCAATGAGCAGTTCTTC
TRBJ2-7,.,TRBV6-5,.,CASTAVQSGTYEQYF,TGTGCCAGCACCGCCGTACAGAGTGGAACCTACGAGCAGTACTTC
TRBJ1-4,.,TRBV30,.,CAWSVDSQSNEKLFF,TGTGCCTGGAGTGTTGATAGTCAGAGCAATGAAAAACTGTTTTTT
TRBJ2-7,TRBD2,TRBV7-3,.,CASSLTAGEVYEQYF,TGTGCCAGCAGCTTAACGGCGGGAGAAGTCTATGAGCAGTACTTC
TRBJ1-3,.,TRBV5-1,.,CASSRTSGNTIYF,TGCGCCAGCAGCCGGACGTCTGGAAACACCATATATTTT
TRBJ1-3,.,TRBV29-1,.,CSVDLWGVSGNTIYF,TGCAGCGTCGACCTCTGGGGGGTCTCTGGAAACACCATATATTTT
TRBJ2-7,.,TRBV6-1,.,CASSEVRTASEQYF,TGTGCCAGCAGTGAAGTAAGGACCGCTAGCGAGCAGTACTTC
TRBJ2-3,.,TRBV28,.,CASSSITDTQYF,TGTGCCAGCAGTTCGATCACAGATACGCAGTATTTT
TRBJ2-5,TRBD2,TRBV19,.,CASSILRTSGQETQYF,TGTGCCAGTAGTATCCTCCGCACTAGCGGCCAAGAGACCCAGTACTTC
TRBJ1-2,.,TRBV3-1/TRBV3-2,once,CASSDSGRTYGYTF,TGTGCCAGCAGCGACAGCGGAAGAACCTATGGCTACACCTTC
TRBJ2-5,TRBD2,TRBV11-2,once,CASSPSGRGETQYF,TGTGCCAGCAGCCCGAGCGGGAGAGGAGAGACCCAGTACTTC
TRBJ1-2,.,TRBV29-1,.,CSAGDTNYGYTF,TGCAGCGCTGGGGACACTAACTATGGCTACACCTTC
TRBJ1-1,TRBD1,TRBV30,.,CAWTRGAQGIMNTEAFF,TGTGCCTGGACCCGAGGAGCACAGGGGATCATGAACACTGAAGCTTTCTTT